Shown below are 21 T cell receptor beta chains from a single sample sequenced in a study of identical twins. TCRdb itself ran the 5' RACE reads through MiXCR, one entry per CDR3 protein. The sample lists a few hundred thousand distinct CDR3 sequences; less than 20% were seen once. Sequenced sample: naive T cells sorted from blood. These receptors all come from a man aged 50 or older in good health.

This clonotype was picked up many times. This chain uses TRBV5-5 with TRBJ2-5; D unclear. CDR3 length: 13 amino acids. Germline V gene data show CDR1 as SGHKS and CDR2 as YYEKEE (reference sequence). V was cut by 1 base and J by 2 bases, with 6 bases left in between. This CDR3 reads CASSLLLQETQYF. The CDR3, as DNA: TGTGCCAGCAGCTTGTTACTACAAGAGACCCAGTACTTC.

This chain joins TRBV29-1 and TRBJ2-5; TRBD2 matches at 7 bases. The germline V gene encodes CDR1 SQVTM and CDR2 ANQGSEA. The CDR3 length is 14 residues. V trimming: 6 bases; J trimming: 5 bases; junction bases outside the gene matches: 12. CDR3 DNA sequence: TGCAGCGTGACGGGACTACCCCTCCAGGAGACCCAGTACTTC. It codes for CSVTGLPLQETQYF.

This clonotype came up many times. The chain carries TRBV5-1 and TRBJ2-3; D perhaps matches TRBD2 (6 bases). Germline loops: CDR1 SGHRS, CDR2 YFSETQ. With 5 bases removed from V and 0 bases from J, the gap between germline ends came to 10 bases. The CDR3 runs to 14 residues. CDR3 coding DNA: TGCGCCAGCAGGTCCGGGACTAGCACAGATACGCAGTATTTT. The encoded protein is CASRSGTSTDTQYF.

This clonotype was seen only a few times. The genes are TRBV29-1 and TRBJ2-3; tentatively, D is TRBD1 (6 bases). The CDR3 extends over 13 amino acids. V was clipped by 8 bases and J by 3 bases, with 15 bases between them. Germline CDR1 is SQVTM and CDR2 is ANQGSEA. In DNA form, the CDR3 reads TGCAGCACCGGACTGGACAGTACAGATACGCAGTATTTT. It yields the protein CSTGLDSTDTQYF.

The chain employs TRBV4-3 and TRBJ1-3; no reliable D call. The germline V gene encodes CDR1 LGHNA and CDR2 YSLEER. With 0 bases removed from V and 0 bases from J, the gap between germline ends came to 12 bases. The CDR3 has 17 residues. As DNA, the CDR3 is TGCGCCAGCAGCCAAGATCGCCCAGCCTCCTCTGGAAACACCATATATTTT. Encoded protein: CASSQDRPASSGNTIYF.

The chain uses TRBV5-8 and TRBJ2-3, with D hard to call. Between the trimmed V and J ends, which lost 4 bases and 14 bases, there was a span of 8 bases. The CDR3 loop spans 9 amino acids. From germline, CDR1 is SGHTS and CDR2 YDEGEE. The CDR3 sequence is CASSLAGYF. In DNA form, the CDR3 reads TGTGCCAGCAGCCTCGCAGGGTATTTT. Complete variable domain (other parts from reference TRBV5-8 and TRBJ2-3): EAGVTQSPTHLIKTRGQQATLRCSPISGHTSVYWYQQALGLGLQFLLWYDEGEERNRGNFPPRFSGRQFPNYSSELNVNALELEDSALYLCASSLAGYFGPGTRLTVL.

Here the CDR3 reads CASSETGAPTGELFF. CDR3 nucleotide sequence: TGTGCCAGCTCAGAAACAGGGGCGCCGACCGGGGAGCTGTTTTTT. This chain links TRBV18 with TRBJ2-2; 7 bases match TRBD1. This CDR3 is 15 amino acids long. Trimming at V came to 5 bases and at J to 5 bases, leaving 8 bases not matched to a gene. Germline V gene lookup returns CDR1 KGHSH and CDR2 LQKENI.

The chain uses TRBV18 and TRBJ2-5; no reliable D call. The CDR3 consists of 13 residues. V gave up 5 bases and J gave up 2 bases, with 9 bases separating them. The V gene's germline CDR1 is KGHSH and CDR2 LQKENI. The DNA for the CDR3 is TGTGCCAGCTCAGCAACAGCGCAAGAGACCCAGTACTTC. It specifies CASSATAQETQYF.

The rearrangement joins TRBV4-3 to TRBJ2-7; 7 bases match TRBD1. CDR1 is LGHNA, CDR2 YSLEER, per germline. V lost 0 bases and J lost 4; bases outside the gene matches: 3. The CDR3 loop spans 14 amino acids. The CDR3 is CASSQDTGVYEQYF. The CDR3 DNA reads TGCGCCAGCAGCCAAGATACAGGGGTATACGAGCAGTACTTC.

In DNA, the CDR3 is TGTGCCAGCAGCCCATCCCGACTAGCGGGAGGGTACTACAATGAGCAGTTCTTC. Its translation: CASSPSRLAGGYYNEQFF. The chain links TRBV7-8 to TRBJ2-1, with TRBD2 matching over 14 bases. The length of the CDR3 is 18 residues. Trimming cost V 5 bases and J 3 bases; bases outside gene matches: 9. Germline V gene data show CDR1 as SGHVS and CDR2 as FQNEAQ.

The V gene is TRBV12-3 or TRBV12-4, the J gene TRBJ2-6; 8 bases agree with TRBD1. The CDR3 contains 15 residues. V gave up 6 bases and J gave up 2 bases; unmatched junction bases: 3. CDR3 sequence: CASRRQGTGANVLTF. In DNA form, the CDR3 reads TGTGCCAGCAGGAGACAGGGGACTGGGGCCAACGTCCTGACTTTC.

V is TRBV27 and J is TRBJ2-3; D is perhaps TRBD1 (6 bases). The V end lost 4 bases, the J end lost 5 bases, and 10 bases lay between the germline ends. The CDR3 extends over 13 amino acids. CDR1 is MNHEY and CDR2 is SMNVEV in the germline V gene (reference sequence). The CDR3 nucleotides read TGTGCCAGCAGTTACCGGGACAAAGATACGCAGTATTTT. Residues: CASSYRDKDTQYF.

This clonotype turned up a few times. The V gene is TRBV7-2, the J gene TRBJ1-6; D unresolved. The germline V and J ends were trimmed by 5 bases and 11 bases, with 16 bases remaining between them. This CDR3 has 14 residues. Germline V lookup: CDR1 SGHTA, CDR2 FQGNSA. Written as DNA, the CDR3 is TGTGCCAGCAGCGTAGAGAGTGGGAGTACACCCCTCCACTTT. It yields the protein CASSVESGSTPLHF.

This clonotype came up a few times. V usage is TRBV20-1 and J usage is TRBJ2-5; D is undetermined. The CDR3 runs to 13 residues. Germline-derived CDR1 and CDR2 are DFQATT and SNEGSKA (reference sequence). With 2 bases removed from V and 2 bases from J, the gap between germline ends came to 9 bases. CDR3 in DNA: TGCAGTGCTAGATTCTACACTCAAGAGACCCAGTACTTC. Its translation is CSARFYTQETQYF.

In its sample, this clonotype was seen many times. The J gene is TRBJ2-2, the V gene TRBV7-2, with 7 positions matching TRBD2. Germline lookup yields CDR1 SGHTA and CDR2 FQGNSA. J lost 0 bases, V lost 4 bases, and 8 bases had no gene match. This CDR3 spans 17 amino acids. The CDR3 DNA is TGTGCCAGCAGCTCGCGACTAGCCGTCGCGAACACCGGGGAGCTGTTTTTT. It translates to CASSSRLAVANTGELFF.

In this sample, this clonotype turned up a few times. J is TRBJ1-4 and V is TRBV29-1; TRBD1 is a possible D gene (6 bases). CDR3 size: 15 residues. Trimming left V 6 bases short and J 8 bases short, with 22 bases between. CDR1 is SQVTM and CDR2 is ANQGSEA in the germline V gene. CDR3 loop: CSVDTGIQVGEKLFF. For the CDR3, the DNA is TGCAGCGTCGACACAGGGATCCAGGTCGGCGAAAAACTGTTTTTT.

The rearrangement links TRBV29-1 to TRBJ2-5; 8 nucleotides agree with TRBD2. There are 15 residues in the CDR3. CDR1 and CDR2 (germline): SQVTM, ANQGSEA. Trimming at V came to 4 bases and at J to 4 bases, leaving 11 bases not matched to a gene. The CDR3 nucleotides read TGCAGCGTTGTACGGCGGGGGGAGGAGGGAGAGACCCAGTACTTC. It codes for CSVVRRGEEGETQYF.

The table lists this clonotype with many counts. The chain combines TRBV29-1 with TRBJ2-1; 9 nucleotides agree with TRBD2. The CDR3 is 19 amino acids. In germline, CDR1 is SQVTM, CDR2 ANQGSEA. The V segment lost 4 bases and the J segment 0 bases; nucleotides outside the gene matches: 16. CDR3 amino acids: CSVGVVAGEVGGSYNEQFF. The CDR3 region has the DNA TGCAGCGTTGGGGTGGTAGCGGGAGAGGTTGGAGGCTCCTACAATGAGCAGTTCTTC.

The chain couples TRBV20-1 to TRBJ1-5; 8 bases align to TRBD1. This CDR3 is 15 amino acids long. Germline V lookup: CDR1 DFQATT, CDR2 SNEGSKA (reference sequence). V lost 3 bases to trimming and J lost 9 bases; unmatched junction nucleotides: 13. The CDR3 sequence: CSASVPGGQGRPQHF. For the CDR3, the DNA is TGCAGTGCTAGTGTCCCAGGGGGCCAGGGTCGGCCCCAGCATTTT.

The V call is TRBV5-6, the J call TRBJ1-3, with a tentative D call TRBD1 (5 bases). The CDR3 covers 16 residues. Trimming cost V 1 base and J 1 base, with 12 bases left between them. Germline CDR1 and CDR2: SGHDT and YYEEEE. CDR3 in amino acids: CASSLKWGASGNTIYF. DNA of the CDR3: TGTGCCAGCAGCTTGAAATGGGGCGCGTCTGGAAACACCATATATTTT.

Only a few counts were recorded for this clonotype. J is TRBJ2-2 and V is TRBV4-3; D could derive from TRBD1 or TRBD2 (6 bases each). Germline V gene sequence: CDR1 LGHNA, CDR2 YSLEER. The CDR3 totals 16 residues. V shed 1 base and J shed 6 bases, with 15 bases lying between them. CDR3 loop: CASSQAFGGNAGELFF. The CDR3 DNA reads TGCGCCAGCAGCCAAGCATTCGGGGGCAACGCCGGGGAGCTGTTTTTT.